The subject of this entry is one T cell receptor (beta chain). This clonotype was seen more than once but under ten times. Its recognized antigen is unknown. No per-base quality is available; no much larger clone lies one base away. This record belongs to a study of identical twins (dated by TCRdb to about 2016). At the level of the whole study: To test whether fetal clonotypes persist, the study used deep sequencing on TCR alpha and beta repertoires from monozygotic twins, unrelated adults of various ages, and cord blood. Replicate twin experiments were performed at different times using different library preparation protocols to rule out contamination. On the study overall, not on this receptor specifically: In beta out-of-frame sequences, excess twin sharing was weaker, because having fewer shared sequences lowered the signal-to-noise ratio. Compared with coincidental sharing between unrelated individuals, out-of-frame TCR alpha sequences shared between twins had an excess of sequences with low generation probability. Because the same donors could not be followed over many years, the conclusions relied on cross-sectional statistical analysis. Recombination models systematically underestimated out-of-frame TCR alpha sharing in monozygotic twins but agreed with sharing between unrelated individuals. Invariant T cells such as MAIT and iNKT could partly confound zero-insertion analyses, though diverse VJ usage argued against this for most clonotypes. Abundant cord blood beta clonotypes carried fewer insertions; young adult naive repertoires showed a weaker similar trend, while memory repertoires showed none.

Library preparation was by 5' RACE. The sequencing machine was an Illumina HiSeq 2000. A universal primer binding site was introduced by template switching, and a unique molecular identifier was present in the final cDNA, enabling accurate counting of TCR cDNA molecules. First-strand cDNA for TCR alpha and beta chains was synthesized from specific primers in the conserved constant-segment region. To control for contamination, every cDNA library was double barcoded, receiving both a SMART-Mk sample barcode and Illumina barcodes. TruSeq adapter sequences along with Illumina sample barcodes were introduced in two successive PCR steps. Sequencing of the TCR alpha and beta cDNA libraries was done on the Illumina HiSeq platform using custom primers. On the authors' methods: MiGEC processed the raw reads to extract unique molecular identifiers, while MiXCR was used to determine the CDR3 positions. For each individual, recombination models were inferred using an EM algorithm with the repgenHMM and IGoR tools. The tcR package in R was used for shared clonotype analysis, with sharing normalized by the product of cloneset sizes. To study raw recombination without the effects of thymic and clonal selection, out-of-frame nonproductive sequences were analyzed. TCRdb cleaned the public reads at Q25 with fastp, built clones with MiXCR and kept in-frame beta chains. Rows with one shared CDR3 protein collapse into an entry with the most common genes and DNA. What appears here as the V and J calls and clone size reflects TCRdb's work, not the paper's. The sample table records approximately 220,000 distinct CDR3 sequences; 7% to 8.5% of these occur just once. 5% to 6% of the sample goes to the ten largest clones.

Every donor in the study was a healthy Caucasian. The twin cohort consisted of three pairs of female monozygotic twins, all aged about 18 to 29 years. Positive isolation kits from Invitrogen were used to isolate CD4+ and CD8+ T cell populations. The germline V gene supplies CDR1 SGHDT and CDR2 YYEEEE. V and J are trimmed by 4 bases and 5 bases, and the gene matches miss 5 bases of the junction. The CDR3 numbers 16 residues from cysteine through phenylalanine. CDR3 DNA only is kept here, 48 bases in frame from base 1. This sample was shared with a second study, whose subject was yellow fever vaccine responses in identical twins. Looking at the second paper: According to the authors, in identical twins the way T cells responded to vaccination appeared partly convergent and partly personalized. In identical twins, the study followed T cell clones that responded to the vaccine with precision.

The receptor was isolated from a young woman in good health. The sample consisted of CD8+ T cells sorted from blood. This chain is built from TRBV5-6 and TRBJ2-1; the junction holds 14 bases that match TRBD2. The sequenced DNA: TGTGCCAGCAGCATCGGGACTAGCGGGGGTAACAATGAGCAGTTCTTC. The encoded protein is CASSIGTSGGNNEQFF. Here the CDR3 is joined to the reference TRBV5-6 and TRBJ2-1 genes, and the full variable domain is: DAGVTQSPTHLIKTRGQQVTLRCSPKSGHDTVSWYQQALGQGPQFIFQYYEEEERQRGNFPDRFSGHQFPNYSSELNVNALLLGDSALYLCASSIGTSGGNNEQFFGPGTRLTVL.